A selection of T cell receptor beta chains follows, all from one sample in a study of cytomegalovirus exposure and HLA in healthy donors. Some clones are missing from TCRdb's copy, which holds only in-frame ones; the method was immunoSEQ multiplex PCR. The sample records some 200,000 clones, around 77% being singletons. The specimen was PBMCs. Receptors originate from a woman aged 30 to 39 in good health and CMV-seropositive. Both conserved end residues are part of each CDR3. D genes are given only for firm matches. Rows give clone size only sometimes, using once, few, many, or a class for an expanded clone.

D,size,V,J,CDR3,DNA
TRBD1,-,TRBV7-2,TRBJ2-7,CASSLGQRVYEQYF,TGTGCCAGCAGCCTGGGACAGCGAGTCTACGAGCAGTACTTC
-,-,TRBV5-1,TRBJ1-1,CASRLTYQNTEAFF,TGCGCCAGCAGACTCACCTATCAGAACACTGAAGCTTTCTTT
TRBD1,-,TRBV29-1,TRBJ1-2,CSIRGGREDGYTF,TGCAGCATCAGAGGGGGCAGGGAGGATGGCTACACCTTC
TRBD2,-,TRBV5-1,TRBJ2-5,CASRTGLAGATSQETQYF,TGCGCCAGCAGGACCGGACTAGCGGGGGCGACATCCCAAGAGACCCAGTACTTC
TRBD1,-,TRBV10-3,TRBJ1-2,CAIRDIGQGADYGYTF,TGTGCCATCAGGGACATCGGACAGGGCGCGGACTATGGCTACACCTTC
-,few,TRBV19,TRBJ1-1,CATKRGGYTEAFF,TGTGCCACCAAACGGGGGGGGTACACTGAAGCTTTCTTT
TRBD2,-,TRBV4-3,TRBJ2-1,CASSQVVAGLAGGEQFF,TGCGCCAGCAGCCAAGTGGTCGCTGGACTAGCGGGAGGAGAGCAGTTCTTC
-,-,TRBV7-9,TRBJ1-1,CADSAQGNTEAFF,TGTGCCGACAGCGCTCAGGGGAACACTGAAGCTTTCTTT
-,few,TRBV29-1,TRBJ1-2,CSVARDGGYTF,TGCAGCGTTGCGCGGGATGGTGGCTACACCTTC
TRBD1,-,TRBV13,TRBJ2-1,CASSPAGTGHNEQFF,TGTGCCAGCAGCCCCGCCGGGACAGGTCACAATGAGCAGTTCTTC
TRBD1,-,TRBV15,TRBJ1-2,CATSLGQGHGYTF,TGTGCCACCAGCTTAGGACAGGGGCATGGCTACACCTTC
TRBD1,-,TRBV5-4,TRBJ1-1,CASTNRGWDTEAFF,TGTGCCAGCACCAACAGGGGGTGGGACACTGAAGCTTTCTTT
-,-,TRBV15,TRBJ2-5,CATSREGAGAAQETQYF,TGTGCCACCAGCAGAGAGGGTGCGGGGGCAGCCCAAGAGACCCAGTACTTC
-,-,TRBV5-6,TRBJ2-1,CASSTDYTNEQFF,TGTGCCAGCAGCACCGACTATACCAATGAGCAGTTCTTC
-,-,TRBV19,TRBJ1-1,CASSAKGLINTEAFF,TGTGCCAGTAGTGCGAAGGGACTAATCAACACTGAAGCTTTCTTT
-,-,TRBV30,TRBJ2-5,CAWSRLASIETQYF,TGTGCCTGGAGTCGACTGGCATCTATTGAGACCCAGTACTTC
-,-,TRBV28,TRBJ2-7,CASGEYEQYF,TGTGCCAGCGGGGAGTACGAGCAGTACTTC
-,-,TRBV19,TRBJ1-1,CASSLQENTEAFF,TGTGCCAGTAGCTTACAGGAGAACACTGAAGCTTTCTTT
-,-,TRBV10-3,TRBJ1-1,CAISERQKMNTEAFF,TGTGCCATCAGTGAACGACAGAAAATGAACACTGAAGCTTTCTTT
-,-,TRBV4-1,TRBJ1-4,CASSDRKNAGEKLFF,TGCGCCAGCAGCGACAGGAAGAACGCGGGCGAAAAACTGTTTTTT
-,once,TRBV9,TRBJ1-4,CASSGLQDNEKLFF,TGTGCCAGCAGCGGATTACAGGATAATGAAAAACTGTTTTTT
TRBD1,-,TRBV28,TRBJ2-7,CASRKTGGLSSYEQYF,TGTGCCAGTAGAAAAACAGGGGGCCTGAGCTCCTACGAGCAGTACTTC
-,-,TRBV5-1,TRBJ1-1,CASSWAEGAEAFF,TGCGCCAGCAGCTGGGCTGAAGGGGCTGAAGCTTTCTTT
TRBD1,-,TRBV7-2,TRBJ1-5,CASSEGQGAQQPQHF,TGTGCCAGCAGCGAAGGACAGGGGGCCCAGCAGCCCCAGCATTTT
-,-,TRBV28,TRBJ1-1,CASRPGGSNTEAFF,TGTGCCAGCCGGCCTGGGGGGAGCAACACTGAAGCTTTCTTT
-,-,TRBV7-2,TRBJ1-4,CASSLDVVGELFF,TGTGCCAGCAGCTTAGATGTGGTGGGAGAACTGTTTTTT
TRBD2,-,TRBV7-9,TRBJ2-7,CASSQEGLATYEQYF,TGTGCCAGCAGCCAGGAGGGACTAGCGACCTACGAGCAGTACTTC
-,-,TRBV9,TRBJ2-7,CASSVGGTLDEQYF,TGTGCCAGCAGCGTAGGGGGGACACTCGACGAGCAGTACTTC
TRBD1,-,TRBV7-9,TRBJ1-2,CASSLTGAGGYTF,TGTGCCAGCAGCTTGACAGGGGCGGGTGGCTACACCTTC
-,-,TRBV7-6,TRBJ2-1,CASSLVSSRSYNEQFF,TGTGCCAGCAGCTTAGTATCCTCTCGCTCCTACAATGAGCAGTTCTTC
TRBD1,-,TRBV19,TRBJ2-2,CASLTGTGATGELFF,TGTGCCAGCCTTACCGGGACAGGGGCTACCGGGGAGCTGTTTTTT
-,few,TRBV4-3,TRBJ1-4,CASSQGEPSNEKLFF,TGCGCCAGCAGCCAAGGAGAACCGAGCAATGAAAAACTGTTTTTT
-,once,TRBV4-1,TRBJ2-7,CASSQAGTTISYEQYF,TGCGCCAGCAGCCAAGCCGGGACAACCATCTCCTACGAGCAGTACTTC
-,-,TRBV27,TRBJ1-2,CASSFVTPGNYYGYTF,TGTGCCAGCAGTTTTGTAACACCAGGGAACTACTATGGCTACACCTTC
-,-,TRBV6-5,TRBJ1-1,CASRLDSLNTEAFF,TGTGCCAGCAGATTGGACAGCTTGAACACTGAAGCTTTCTTT
-,-,TRBV18,TRBJ1-2,CASSPNGGNYGYTF,TGTGCCAGCTCACCAAACGGGGGTAACTATGGCTACACCTTC
-,-,TRBV27,TRBJ1-2,CASSLSYSNYGYTF,TGTGCCAGCAGTTTATCCTACTCTAACTATGGCTACACCTTC
TRBD2,-,TRBV10-1,TRBJ2-1,CASSTSSGGPHNEQFF,TGCGCCAGCAGTACGTCTAGCGGGGGGCCTCACAATGAGCAGTTCTTC
TRBD2,-,TRBV29-1,TRBJ2-7,CSVGGLVVSEQYF,TGCAGCGTTGGGGGACTAGTGGTCTCCGAGCAGTACTTC
TRBD1,-,TRBV10-1,TRBJ1-1,CASSESGQPPTEAFF,TGCGCCAGCAGTGAGTCGGGACAGCCGCCCACTGAAGCTTTCTTT
-,-,TRBV4-1,TRBJ2-1,CASSPPLDSSYNEQFF,TGCGCCAGCAGCCCTCCTCTAGACAGCTCCTACAATGAGCAGTTCTTC
-,-,TRBV27,TRBJ1-1,CASSPRSGGTEAFF,TGTGCCAGCAGTCCAAGGTCGGGGGGGACTGAAGCTTTCTTT
TRBD1,few,TRBV29-1,TRBJ1-1,CSVRQSQGANTEAFF,TGCAGCGTGCGCCAATCGCAGGGGGCGAACACTGAAGCTTTCTTT
-,-,TRBV10-1,TRBJ2-2,CASSSSGAHTGELFF,TGCGCCAGCAGTTCTTCAGGGGCGCACACCGGGGAGCTGTTTTTT
-,-,TRBV7-8,TRBJ1-1,CASSRSGEEAFF,TGTGCCAGCAGCCGGTCAGGGGAGGAAGCTTTCTTT